The entry that follows covers one T cell receptor beta chain sequence. Authors' methods: Amplification with reference gene primers provided the estimates of nucleated cell counts. Only in-frame clones appear in the TCRdb table, and some are missing; sequencing was by immunoSEQ multiplex PCR. V, J and clone size are taken as reported in that table, and D and trimming were inferred from the DNA itself. The sample has about 360,000 clones, approximately 86% seen once. The data derive from a study of blood T cell repertoires in COVID-19. The wider study: The origin of the acute and convalescent COVID-19 samples was the United States, Italy and Spain. The cDNA or gDNA used as material had been derived from T cells, B-cell-depleted T cells, or PBMCs.

The CDR3 extends over 14 amino acids. V was clipped by 4 bases and J by 4 bases; unmatched bases: 5. From germline, CDR1 is SGHRS and CDR2 YFSETQ. The receptor comes from a human donor in a cohort sampled during active COVID-19. The sample was peripheral blood. The gene calls are TRBV5-1 and TRBJ2-3; 8 bases align to TRBD1. CDR3 in amino acids: CASSQGQEADTQYF. CDR3 nucleotides: TGCGCCAGCAGCCAGGGACAGGAGGCAGATACGCAGTATTTT.